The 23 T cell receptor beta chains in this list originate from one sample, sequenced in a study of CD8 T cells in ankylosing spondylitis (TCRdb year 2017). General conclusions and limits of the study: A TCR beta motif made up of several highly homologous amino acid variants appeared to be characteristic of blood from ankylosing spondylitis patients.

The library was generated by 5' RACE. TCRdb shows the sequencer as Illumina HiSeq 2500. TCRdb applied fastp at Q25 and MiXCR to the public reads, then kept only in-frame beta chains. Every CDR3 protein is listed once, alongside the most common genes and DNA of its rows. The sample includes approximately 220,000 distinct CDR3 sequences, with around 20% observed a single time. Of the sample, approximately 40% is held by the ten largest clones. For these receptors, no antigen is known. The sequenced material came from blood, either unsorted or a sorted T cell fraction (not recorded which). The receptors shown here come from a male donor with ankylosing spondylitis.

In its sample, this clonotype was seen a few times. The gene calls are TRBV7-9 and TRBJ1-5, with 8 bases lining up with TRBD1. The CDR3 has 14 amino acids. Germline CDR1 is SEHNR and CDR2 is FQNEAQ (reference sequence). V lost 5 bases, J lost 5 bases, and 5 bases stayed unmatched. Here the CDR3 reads CASSDDRGDQPQHF. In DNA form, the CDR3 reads TGTGCCAGCAGCGATGACAGGGGAGATCAGCCCCAGCATTTT.

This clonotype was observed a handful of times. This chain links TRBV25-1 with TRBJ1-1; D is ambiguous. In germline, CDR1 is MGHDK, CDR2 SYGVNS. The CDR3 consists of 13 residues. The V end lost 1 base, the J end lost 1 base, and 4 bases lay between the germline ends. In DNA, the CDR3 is TGTGCCAGCAGTGAATCGGGGAACACTGAAGCTTTCTTT. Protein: CASSESGNTEAFF.

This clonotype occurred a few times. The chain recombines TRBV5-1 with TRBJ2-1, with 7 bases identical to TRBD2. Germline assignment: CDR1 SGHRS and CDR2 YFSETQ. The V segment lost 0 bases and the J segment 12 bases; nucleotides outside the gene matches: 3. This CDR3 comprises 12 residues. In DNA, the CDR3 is TGCGCCAGCAGCTTGGAATCGGGGGGGCAGTTCTTC. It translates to CASSLESGGQFF. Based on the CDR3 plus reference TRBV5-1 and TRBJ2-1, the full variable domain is KAGVTQTPRYLIKTRGQQVTLSCSPISGHRSVSWYQQTPGQGLQFLFEYFSETQRNKGNFPGRFSGRQFSNSRSEMNVSTLELGDSALYLCASSLESGGQFFGPGTRLTVL.

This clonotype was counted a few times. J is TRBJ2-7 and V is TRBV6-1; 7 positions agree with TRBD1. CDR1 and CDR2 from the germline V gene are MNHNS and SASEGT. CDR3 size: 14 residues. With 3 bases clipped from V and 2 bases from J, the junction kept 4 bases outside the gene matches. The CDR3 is CASSEGQSPYEQYF. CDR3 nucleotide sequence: TGTGCCAGCAGTGAGGGACAGTCACCCTACGAGCAGTACTTC.

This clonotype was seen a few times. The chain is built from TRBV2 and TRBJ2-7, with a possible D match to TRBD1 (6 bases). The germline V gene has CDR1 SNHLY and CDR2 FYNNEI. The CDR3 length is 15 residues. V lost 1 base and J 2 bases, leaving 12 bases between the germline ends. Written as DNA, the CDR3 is TGTGCCAGCAGTGAAGGACAGGACCCAACCTACGAGCAGTACTTC. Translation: CASSEGQDPTYEQYF.

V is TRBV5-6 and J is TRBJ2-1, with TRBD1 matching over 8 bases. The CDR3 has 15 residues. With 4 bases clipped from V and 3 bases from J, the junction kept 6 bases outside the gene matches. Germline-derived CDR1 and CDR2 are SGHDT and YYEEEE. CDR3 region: CASSAGTGRYNEQFF. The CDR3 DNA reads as TGTGCCAGCAGCGCTGGGACAGGACGCTACAATGAGCAGTTCTTC. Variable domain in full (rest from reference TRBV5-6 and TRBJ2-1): DAGVTQSPTHLIKTRGQQVTLRCSPKSGHDTVSWYQQALGQGPQFIFQYYEEEERQRGNFPDRFSGHQFPNYSSELNVNALLLGDSALYLCASSAGTGRYNEQFFGPGTRLTVL.

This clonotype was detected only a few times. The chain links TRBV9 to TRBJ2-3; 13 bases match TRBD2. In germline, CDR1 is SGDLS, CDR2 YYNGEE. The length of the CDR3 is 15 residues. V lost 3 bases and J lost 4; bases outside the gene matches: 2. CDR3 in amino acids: CASSAGTSGADTQYF. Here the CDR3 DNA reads TGTGCCAGCAGCGCCGGGACTAGCGGGGCAGATACGCAGTATTTT.

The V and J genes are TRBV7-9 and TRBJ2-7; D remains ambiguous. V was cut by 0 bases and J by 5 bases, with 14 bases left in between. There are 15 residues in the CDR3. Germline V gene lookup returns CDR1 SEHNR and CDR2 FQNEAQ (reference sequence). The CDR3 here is CASSLALGSFHEQYF. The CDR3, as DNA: TGTGCCAGCAGCTTAGCGCTCGGTAGCTTCCACGAGCAGTACTTC.

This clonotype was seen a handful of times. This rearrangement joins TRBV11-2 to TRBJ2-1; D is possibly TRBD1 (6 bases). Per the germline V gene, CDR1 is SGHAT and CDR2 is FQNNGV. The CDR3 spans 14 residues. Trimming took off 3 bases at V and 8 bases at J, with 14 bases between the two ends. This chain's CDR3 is CASSFGTIKYEQFF. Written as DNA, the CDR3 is TGTGCCAGCAGCTTTGGGACAATTAAGTATGAGCAGTTCTTC.

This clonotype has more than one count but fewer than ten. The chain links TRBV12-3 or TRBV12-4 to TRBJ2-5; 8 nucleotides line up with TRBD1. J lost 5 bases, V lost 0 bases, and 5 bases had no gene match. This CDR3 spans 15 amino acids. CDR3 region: CASSLASGGQETQYF. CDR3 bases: TGTGCCAGCAGTTTAGCGTCAGGGGGCCAGGAGACCCAGTACTTC.

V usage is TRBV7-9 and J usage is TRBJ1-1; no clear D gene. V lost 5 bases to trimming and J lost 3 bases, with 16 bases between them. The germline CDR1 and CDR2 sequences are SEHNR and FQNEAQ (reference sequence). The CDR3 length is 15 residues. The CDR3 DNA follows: TGTGCCAGCAGCCCGCCGCCAGGTGGGGACACTGAAGCTTTCTTT. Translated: CASSPPPGGDTEAFF.

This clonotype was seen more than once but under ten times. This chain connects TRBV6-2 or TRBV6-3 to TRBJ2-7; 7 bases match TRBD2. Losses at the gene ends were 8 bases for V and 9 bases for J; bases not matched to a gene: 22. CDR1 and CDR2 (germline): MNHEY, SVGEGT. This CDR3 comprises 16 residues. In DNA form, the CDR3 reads TGTGCCAGCCTAACCGAAAAGGGAGGGCCTCTTGGATCGCAGTACTTC. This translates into CASLTEKGGPLGSQYF.

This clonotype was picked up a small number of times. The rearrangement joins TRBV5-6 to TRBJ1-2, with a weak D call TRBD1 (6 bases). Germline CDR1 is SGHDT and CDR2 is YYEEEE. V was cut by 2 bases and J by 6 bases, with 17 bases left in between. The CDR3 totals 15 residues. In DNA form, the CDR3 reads TGTGCCAGCAGCTTCGGGACACCCGGTTTTCATGGCTACACCTTC. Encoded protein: CASSFGTPGFHGYTF.

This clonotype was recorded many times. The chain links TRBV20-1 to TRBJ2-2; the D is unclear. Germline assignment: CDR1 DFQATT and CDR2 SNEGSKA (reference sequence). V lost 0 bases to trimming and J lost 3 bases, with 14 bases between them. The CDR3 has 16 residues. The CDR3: CSARDPDRFDTGELFF. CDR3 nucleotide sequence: TGCAGTGCTAGAGATCCGGACCGGTTCGACACCGGGGAGCTGTTTTTT.

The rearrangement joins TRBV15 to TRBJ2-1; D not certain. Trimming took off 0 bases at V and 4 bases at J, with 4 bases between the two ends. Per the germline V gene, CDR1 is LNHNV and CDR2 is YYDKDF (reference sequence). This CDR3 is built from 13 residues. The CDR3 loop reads CATSRDIYNEQFF. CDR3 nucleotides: TGTGCCACCAGCAGAGATATTTACAATGAGCAGTTCTTC.

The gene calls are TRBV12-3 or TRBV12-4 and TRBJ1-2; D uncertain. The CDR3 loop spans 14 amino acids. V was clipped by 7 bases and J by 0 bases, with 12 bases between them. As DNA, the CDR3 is TGTGCCAGCACCCTGGATGGCGCTAACTATGGCTACACCTTC. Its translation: CASTLDGANYGYTF.

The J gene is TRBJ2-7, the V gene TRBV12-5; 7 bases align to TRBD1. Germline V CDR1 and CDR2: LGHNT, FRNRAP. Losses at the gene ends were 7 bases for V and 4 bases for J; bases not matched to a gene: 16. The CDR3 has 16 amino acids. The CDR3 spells CASALGTEDRPYEQYF. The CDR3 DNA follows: TGTGCTAGTGCCCTCGGGACAGAAGACCGTCCGTACGAGCAGTACTTC.

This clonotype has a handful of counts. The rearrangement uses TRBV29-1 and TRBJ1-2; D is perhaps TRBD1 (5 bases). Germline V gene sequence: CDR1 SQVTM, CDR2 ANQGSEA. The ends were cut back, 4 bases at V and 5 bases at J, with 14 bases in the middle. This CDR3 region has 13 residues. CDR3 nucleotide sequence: TGCAGCGTTGGGGGGGGATTTTTTTATGGCTACACCTTC. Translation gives CSVGGGFFYGYTF.

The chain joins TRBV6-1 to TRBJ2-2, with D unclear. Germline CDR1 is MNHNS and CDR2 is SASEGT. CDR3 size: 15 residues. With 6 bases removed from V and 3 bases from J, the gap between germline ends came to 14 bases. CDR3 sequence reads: CASSQDLPDTGELFF. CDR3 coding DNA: TGTGCCAGCAGCCAAGACTTACCTGACACCGGGGAGCTGTTTTTT.

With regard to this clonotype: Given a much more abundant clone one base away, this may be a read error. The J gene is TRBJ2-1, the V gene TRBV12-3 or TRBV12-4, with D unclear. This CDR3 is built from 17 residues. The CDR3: CASSPHLQTSTYNVQFF. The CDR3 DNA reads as TGTGCCAGCAGTCCTCACCTCCAGACCAGTACCTACAATGTGCAGTTCTTC.

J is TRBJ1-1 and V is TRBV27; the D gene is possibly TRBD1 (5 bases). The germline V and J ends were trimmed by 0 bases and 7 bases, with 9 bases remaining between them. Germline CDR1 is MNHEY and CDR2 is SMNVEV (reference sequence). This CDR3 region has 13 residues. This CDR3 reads CASSLSGGFEAFF. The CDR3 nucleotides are TGTGCCAGCAGTTTATCGGGGGGGTTTGAAGCTTTCTTT.

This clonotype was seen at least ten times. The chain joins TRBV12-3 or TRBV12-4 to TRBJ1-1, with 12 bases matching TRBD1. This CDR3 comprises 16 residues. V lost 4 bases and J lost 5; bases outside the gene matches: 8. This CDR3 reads CASSSPGQGAWTEAFF. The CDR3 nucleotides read TGTGCCAGCAGTTCTCCGGGACAGGGGGCCTGGACTGAAGCTTTCTTT.

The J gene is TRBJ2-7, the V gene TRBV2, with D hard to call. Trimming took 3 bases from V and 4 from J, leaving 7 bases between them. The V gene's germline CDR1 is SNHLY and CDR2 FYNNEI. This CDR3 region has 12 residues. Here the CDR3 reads CASSEFGYEQYF. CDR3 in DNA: TGTGCCAGCAGTGAGTTCGGGTACGAGCAGTACTTC.